These T cell receptor beta chains were read from a single sample in a study of beta chain features in type 1 diabetes. TCRdb's table, derived via immunoSEQ multiplex PCR, lists solely in-frame clones and lacks some. Of 200,000 to 300,000 clones detected, approximately 11% appear once; the ten largest clones hold about 0.018%. The sequencing input was naive CD4+ T cells from blood. The receptors here all came from a man aged 25 to 45 with type 1 diabetes. Each CDR3 is given with its conserved first and last residue. The order of the fields is D gene, J gene, V gene, clone size, CDR3 protein, CDR3 DNA. A D gene is named only where the DNA matches it firmly. Clone size is stated in some rows and not others, as once, few, many or a class when expanded.

>.|TRBJ1-1|TRBV5-1|few
CASSLNPGQPENGAFF
TGCGCCAGCAGCTTGAATCCAGGGCAGCCTGAGAATGGAGCTTTCTTT
>TRBD2|TRBJ2-5|TRBV5-1|few
CASSPRWASGQETQYF
TGCGCCAGCAGCCCCCGGTGGGCTAGCGGACAAGAGACCCAGTACTTC
>.|TRBJ2-2|TRBV4-2|few
CASSQDMRQDTGELFF
TGTGCCAGCAGCCAAGATATGAGGCAAGACACCGGGGAGCTGTTTTTT
>.|TRBJ1-6|TRBV28|.
CASTAGLSPLHF
TGTGCCAGCACTGCAGGGTTGTCACCCCTCCACTTT
>.|TRBJ2-3|TRBV5-1|.
CASSLDKSTDTQYF
TGCGCCAGCAGCTTGGACAAGAGCACAGATACGCAGTATTTT
>.|TRBJ2-7|TRBV29-1|.
CSVAGPSSYEQYF
TGCAGCGTTGCAGGGCCAAGCTCCTACGAGCAGTACTTC
>TRBD1|TRBJ2-5|TRBV11-2|few
CASSLYRGLGQETQYF
TGTGCCAGCAGCTTATACAGGGGGCTGGGTCAAGAGACCCAGTACTTC
>.|TRBJ1-2|TRBV9|few
CASSLVRGGYTF
TGTGCCAGCAGCTTAGTACGGGGTGGCTACACCTTC
>TRBD1|TRBJ1-5|TRBV30|.
CAWSKGDSLNQPQHF
TGTGCCTGGAGTAAGGGGGACAGCCTTAATCAGCCCCAGCATTTT
>.|TRBJ2-3|TRBV4-3|.
CASSQSIRADTQYF
TGCGCCAGCAGCCAGTCCATCAGGGCAGATACGCAGTATTTT
>.|TRBJ2-5|TRBV5-1|.
CASSFGTHQETQYF
TGCGCCAGCAGCTTCGGGACTCATCAAGAGACCCAGTACTTC
>TRBD2|TRBJ2-3|TRBV18|few
CASSPPRGGYTQYF
TGTGCCAGCTCACCACCCCGCGGGGGGTATACGCAGTATTTT
>.|TRBJ1-2|TRBV4-1|few
CASSSREDYGYTF
TGCGCCAGCAGTAGCAGGGAAGACTATGGCTACACCTTC
>TRBD2|TRBJ2-5|TRBV18|.
CASSPLAGGPYQETQYF
TGTGCCAGCTCACCACTCGCGGGGGGGCCGTACCAAGAGACCCAGTACTTC
>.|TRBJ1-6|TRBV18|.
CASSPGDNSPLHF
TGTGCCAGCTCACCGGGCGATAATTCACCCCTCCACTTT
>TRBD1|TRBJ1-6|TRBV19|.
CASGGQTNNSPLHF
TGTGCCAGTGGGGGACAGACGAATAATTCACCCCTCCACTTT
>.|TRBJ1-1|TRBV6-5|.
CASSYGENTEAFF
TGTGCCAGCAGTTACGGAGAGAACACTGAAGCTTTCTTT
>.|TRBJ1-6|TRBV5-4|few
CASSEPGLPSPLHF
TGTGCCAGCAGCGAACCGGGACTGCCTTCACCCCTCCACTTT
>TRBD1|TRBJ1-5|TRBV5-1|.
CASSWGQGGDQPQHF
TGCGCCAGCAGCTGGGGACAGGGGGGGGATCAGCCCCAGCATTTT
>.|TRBJ2-2|TRBV5-1|few
CASSPAGNTGELFF
TGCGCCAGCAGCCCCGCCGGGAACACCGGGGAGCTGTTTTTT
>.|TRBJ1-2|TRBV30|.
CAWSAGRGYTF
TGTGCCTGGAGTGCTGGGAGAGGCTACACCTTC
>TRBD2|TRBJ2-3|TRBV4-2|.
CASSQSGGPTDTQYF
TGTGCCAGCAGCCAGTCGGGGGGGCCCACAGATACGCAGTATTTT
>.|TRBJ2-5|TRBV7-9|.
CASSSGTQYF
TGTGCCAGCAGCTCAGGGACCCAGTACTTC
>TRBD1|TRBJ1-4|TRBV7-9|.
CASSSDRGQGEKLFF
TGTGCCAGCAGCTCCGACAGGGGGCAAGGTGAAAAACTGTTTTTT
>.|TRBJ2-1|TRBV7-3|few
CASSLEPYNEQFF
TGTGCCAGCAGCCTAGAGCCCTACAATGAGCAGTTCTTC
>.|TRBJ1-2|TRBV2|few
CASSVELLAENGYTF
TGTGCCAGCAGTGTTGAGTTATTGGCGGAGAACGGCTACACCTTC